This T cell receptor (beta chain) is drawn from a study of T cells after yellow fever vaccination. Details on this clonotype: Antigen unknown.

Study-level results: A small proportion of clonotypes was detected in both the CD4 and CD8 compartments. After the booster, roughly 96% of CD4 and 75% to 90% of CD8 primary-response clones were re-detected.

Conversion of TCR transcripts into cDNA relied on 5'RACE template switching, which added a universal primer site and UMIs. TCRdb re-called the 5' RACE reads with MiXCR, one entry per CDR3 protein. Of about 320,000 distinct CDR3 sequences in the sample, approximately 11% are singletons; the top ten hold about 3%. This TCR derives from a man aged 18 to 35 who received the YFV17D yellow fever vaccine. This material consisted of CD4+ T cells sorted from PBMCs, taken 45 days after the yellow fever booster vaccination.

The CDR3 reads CASSYGLAGVGDEQFF. The CDR3 bases are TGCGCCAGCAGCTATGGACTAGCGGGGGTCGGGGATGAGCAGTTCTTC. V gene TRBV5-1 combines with J gene TRBJ2-1, with TRBD2 identical over 13 bases. Germline V lookup: CDR1 SGHRS, CDR2 YFSETQ. This CDR3 has 16 residues. V gave up 3 bases and J gave up 8 bases; unmatched junction bases: 8. The whole variable domain, remainder taken from reference TRBV5-1 and TRBJ2-1, is KAGVTQTPRYLIKTRGQQVTLSCSPISGHRSVSWYQQTPGQGLQFLFEYFSETQRNKGNFPGRFSGRQFSNSRSEMNVSTLELGDSALYLCASSYGLAGVGDEQFFGPGTRLTVL.